This T cell receptor beta chain was obtained from a study of T cells in Graves' hyperthyroidism and ophthalmopathy (dated by TCRdb to about 2019). The study in broad terms: Peripheral blood was collected at initial diagnosis, before any treatment. An independent validation cohort of about 19 hyperthyroidism patients and roughly 16 patients who later progressed to ophthalmopathy tested prospective prediction of ophthalmopathy. To identify distinguishing TCR V-J signatures, a discovery cohort of about a hundred patients was used, comprising some 45 with Graves' ophthalmopathy and approximately 57 with stable Graves' hyperthyroidism. In six Graves' hyperthyroidism patients, the study also compared T-cell repertoires from thyroid tissue with T-cell repertoires from blood. The paper reports TCR Vbeta CDR3 sequencing of approximately 130 peripheral blood samples: around 45 ophthalmopathy, about 75 hyperthyroidism and roughly 17 progressor patients. Once sampling was done, hyperthyroidism patients were given methimazole at a starting dose of 30 mg daily, whereas ophthalmopathy patients were given high-dose intravenous methylprednisolone. The 100 discovery patients were randomly divided into training and test sets at a 7:3 ratio.

Notes on this clonotype: It has no known antigen specificity. No much larger clonotype is one base removed from it; base qualities were not supplied.

The hyperthyroidism patients were between 18 and 65 years old and newly diagnosed, with a disease duration of less than 2 months. Patients with uncontrolled infections, other autoimmune diseases, pregnancy or lactation were excluded. Clinical symptoms, serum thyroxine and TRAb, thyroid ultrasound, and orbital computed tomography formed the basis for the diagnoses. For progressor patients, blood was drawn at the first diagnosis of hyperthyroidism, before any ophthalmopathy symptoms had appeared. PBMCs were separated from roughly 10 ml of fresh peripheral blood using Ficoll-Paque density gradient centrifugation. Progressor patients were first diagnosed with Graves' hyperthyroidism and then developed ophthalmopathy during follow-up. Trizol reagent was used to extract total RNA, and RNA quality was then checked on an Agilent 2100 Bioanalyzer. What the study reported, not specific to this receptor: Most expanded thyroid clonotypes (frequency above 0.001) were also found in blood, which suggests that blood repertoires may mirror thyroid immune responses. In cross-validation, a model built on a 13 V-J signature told ophthalmopathy apart from stable hyperthyroidism with roughly 87% sensitivity and about 81% specificity, and in testing the same model reached 80%/75%. In validation, progression to ophthalmopathy was predicted by the model with roughly 69% sensitivity and approximately 78% specificity, a median of around 6.5 months before onset. No statistical method was used to set the sample size in advance, and investigators knew the group allocation.

The CDR3 goes from the cysteine to the phenylalanine over 14 residues. CDR3 DNA only is kept here, 42 bases in frame from base 1. V and J are truncated by 8 bases and 0 bases respectively, leaving an intervening sequence of 10 bases. CDR1 and CDR2, looked up from the germline V gene, are MNHEY and SVGAGI. TCR beta CDR3 regions were amplified from RNA transcripts. A first-round RT-PCR of the TCR CDR3 used the HTBI primer set with the Qiagen OneStep RT-PCR kit. Libraries were constructed in a second round of multiplex PCR, after which size selection and purification were carried out. Libraries were sequenced paired-end with 100 bp reads on an Illumina HiSeq2000. Processing in the source paper ran as follows. SOAPnuke was used to process the raw data, with reads discarded if the reads contained adapters or uncalled bases, had a mean Phred below 15, or lacked an exact constant-primer or identifier match. COPE v1.2.5 was used to merge the high-quality paired reads, and each unique nucleotide sequence was defined as a clonotype. MiTCR v1.1 was used to align clonotypes to the IMGT TRBV, TRBD and TRBJ reference segments. The analysis included only V-J combinations with a frequency above 0.0001, which together covered around 99% of the repertoires. The TCS score was defined as the ratio of F50 (clonal expansion) to E x V (chaos), calculated using BLOSUM62-based TCRdist between CDR3 peptides within each V-J. Welch's t-statistics and random forest reduced just over 500 V-J features to 13, which were used in a naive Bayes classifier (R e1071). TCRdb reanalyzed the raw reads on its own, using fastp at Q25 for trimming and MiXCR for clone calling, and kept in-frame beta chains. Each CDR3 protein appears once, grouped with its most common genes and DNA. The V and J calls come from TCRdb's annotation, not from the publication. The sample includes some 370,000 distinct CDR3 sequences, with approximately 18% observed a single time. The top ten clonotypes cover about a third of the sample.

This receptor chain uses TRBV6-5 and TRBJ1-4; TRBD1 might be the D gene, on 5 matching bases. This TCR derives from a woman aged 25 to 39 with Graves' hyperthyroidism that later progressed to Graves' ophthalmopathy. Sequences were obtained from blood. The bases read TGTGCCAGCGGTTCAGGGTCAACTAATGAAAAACTGTTTTTT. Its protein reads: CASGSGSTNEKLFF.